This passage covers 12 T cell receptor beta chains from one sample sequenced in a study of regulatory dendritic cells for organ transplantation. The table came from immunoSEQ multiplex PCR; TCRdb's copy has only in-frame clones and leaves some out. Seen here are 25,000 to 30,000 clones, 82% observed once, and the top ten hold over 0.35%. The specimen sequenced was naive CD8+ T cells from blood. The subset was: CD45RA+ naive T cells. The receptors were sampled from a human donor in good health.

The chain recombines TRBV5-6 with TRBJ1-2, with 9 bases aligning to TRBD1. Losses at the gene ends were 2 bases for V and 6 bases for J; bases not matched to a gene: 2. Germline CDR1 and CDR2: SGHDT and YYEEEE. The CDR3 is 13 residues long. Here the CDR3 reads CASSFDRGNGYTF. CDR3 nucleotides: TGTGCCAGCAGCTTCGACAGGGGGAATGGCTACACCTTC.

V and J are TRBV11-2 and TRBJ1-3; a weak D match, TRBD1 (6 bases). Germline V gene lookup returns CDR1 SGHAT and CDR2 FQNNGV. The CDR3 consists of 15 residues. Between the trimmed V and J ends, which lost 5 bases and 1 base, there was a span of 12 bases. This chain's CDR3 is CASSPSRGSGNTIYF. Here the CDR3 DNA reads TGTGCCAGCAGCCCATCGAGGGGGTCTGGAAACACCATATATTTT.

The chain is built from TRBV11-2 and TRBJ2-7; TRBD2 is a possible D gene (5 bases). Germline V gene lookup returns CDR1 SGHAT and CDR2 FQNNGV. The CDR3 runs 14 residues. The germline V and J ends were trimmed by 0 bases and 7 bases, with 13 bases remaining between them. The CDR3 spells CASSLDALPGEQYF. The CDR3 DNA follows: TGTGCCAGCAGCTTAGATGCGCTACCGGGGGAGCAGTACTTC.

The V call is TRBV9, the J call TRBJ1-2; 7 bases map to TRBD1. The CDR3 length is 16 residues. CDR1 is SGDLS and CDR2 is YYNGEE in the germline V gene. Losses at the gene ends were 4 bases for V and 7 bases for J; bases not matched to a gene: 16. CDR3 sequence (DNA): TGTGCCAGCAGCCCAAACCCAAGGGACAGTCTGTCTGGCTACACCTTC. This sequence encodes CASSPNPRDSLSGYTF.

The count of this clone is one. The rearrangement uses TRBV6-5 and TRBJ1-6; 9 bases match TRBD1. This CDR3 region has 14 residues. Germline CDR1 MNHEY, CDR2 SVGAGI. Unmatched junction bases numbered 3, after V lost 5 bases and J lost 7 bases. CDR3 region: CASSETGGNSPLHF. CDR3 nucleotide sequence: TGTGCCAGCAGTGAGACAGGGGGGAATTCACCCCTCCACTTT.

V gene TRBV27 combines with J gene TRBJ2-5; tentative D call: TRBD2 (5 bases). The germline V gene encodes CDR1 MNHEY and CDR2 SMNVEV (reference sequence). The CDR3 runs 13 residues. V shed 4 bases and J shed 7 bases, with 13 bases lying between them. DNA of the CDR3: TGTGCCAGCAGTTACTCACTCGGAGGGACCCAGTACTTC. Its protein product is CASSYSLGGTQYF.

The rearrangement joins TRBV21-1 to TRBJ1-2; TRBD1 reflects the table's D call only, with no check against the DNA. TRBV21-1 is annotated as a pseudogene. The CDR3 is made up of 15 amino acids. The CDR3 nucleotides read TGTGCCAGCAGCCCGAGGAGACAGGGGCCGGGGGGCTACACCTTC. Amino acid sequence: CASSPRRQGPGGYTF.

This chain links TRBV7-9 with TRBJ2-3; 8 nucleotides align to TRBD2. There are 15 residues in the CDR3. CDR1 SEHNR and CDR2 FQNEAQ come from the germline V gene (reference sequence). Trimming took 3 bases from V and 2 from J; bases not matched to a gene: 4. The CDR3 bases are TGTGCCAGCAGCTTGGGGACTAGTCCCACAGATACGCAGTATTTT. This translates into CASSLGTSPTDTQYF.

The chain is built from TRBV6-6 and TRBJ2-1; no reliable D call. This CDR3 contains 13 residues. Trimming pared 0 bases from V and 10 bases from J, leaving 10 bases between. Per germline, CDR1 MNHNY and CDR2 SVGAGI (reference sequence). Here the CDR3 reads CASSYSSTVEQFF. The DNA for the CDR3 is TGTGCCAGCAGTTACTCTTCTACGGTCGAGCAGTTCTTC.

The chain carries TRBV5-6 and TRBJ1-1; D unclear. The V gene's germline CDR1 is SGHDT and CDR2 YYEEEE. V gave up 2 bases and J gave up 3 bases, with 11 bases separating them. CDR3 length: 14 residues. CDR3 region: CASSLAVSDTEAFF. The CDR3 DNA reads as TGTGCCAGCAGCTTAGCGGTGTCGGACACTGAAGCTTTCTTT.

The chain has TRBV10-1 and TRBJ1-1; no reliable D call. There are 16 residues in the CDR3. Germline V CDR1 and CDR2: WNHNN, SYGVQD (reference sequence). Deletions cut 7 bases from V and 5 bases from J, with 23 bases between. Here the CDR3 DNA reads TGCGCCAGCACCCCTTCTCAGGTTCCAGGTCGAACTGAAGCTTTCTTT. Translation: CASTPSQVPGRTEAFF.

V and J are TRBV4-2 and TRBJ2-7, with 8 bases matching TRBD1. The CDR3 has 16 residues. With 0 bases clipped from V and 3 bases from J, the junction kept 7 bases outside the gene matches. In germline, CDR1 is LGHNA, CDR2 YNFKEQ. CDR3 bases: TGTGCCAGCAGCCAAGAAGGACAGGGAGGATACTACGAGCAGTACTTC. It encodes CASSQEGQGGYYEQYF.